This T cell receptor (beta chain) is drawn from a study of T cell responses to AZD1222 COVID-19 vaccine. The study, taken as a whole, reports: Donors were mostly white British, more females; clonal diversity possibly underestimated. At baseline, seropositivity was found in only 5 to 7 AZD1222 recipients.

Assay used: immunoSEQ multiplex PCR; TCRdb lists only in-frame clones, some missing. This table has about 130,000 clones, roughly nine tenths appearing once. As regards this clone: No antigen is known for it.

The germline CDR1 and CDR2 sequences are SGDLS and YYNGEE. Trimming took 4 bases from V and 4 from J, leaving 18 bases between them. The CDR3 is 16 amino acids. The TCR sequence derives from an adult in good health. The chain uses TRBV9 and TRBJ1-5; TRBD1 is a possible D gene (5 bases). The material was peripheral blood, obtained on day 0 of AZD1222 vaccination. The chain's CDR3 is CASSPDGGTGNQPQHF. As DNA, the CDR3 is TGTGCCAGCAGCCCCGACGGGGGGACGGGAAATCAGCCCCAGCATTTT.